One and the same sample provided the 26 T cell receptor beta chains below, sequenced in a study of cytomegalovirus exposure and HLA in healthy donors. Researchers ran the PCR with 60 Vbeta and 13 Jbeta primers. Here immunoSEQ multiplex PCR was the method, and the copy in TCRdb shows in-frame clones only, minus some. This repertoire includes 100,000 to 150,000 clones. Sequences were obtained from PBMCs. The receptors were sampled from a man aged 18 to 30 in good health and CMV-seronegative.

The V call is TRBV2, the J call TRBJ1-1; D possibly corresponds to TRBD1 (6 bases). Germline CDR1 reads SNHLY; CDR2 reads FYNNEI. Deletions cut 2 bases from V and 5 bases from J, with 12 bases between. This CDR3 contains 14 residues. The CDR3 here is CASSELDRETEAFF. The CDR3 nucleotides are TGTGCCAGCAGTGAATTGGACAGAGAGACTGAAGCTTTCTTT.

The chain carries TRBV5-1 and TRBJ2-1; 8 nucleotides line up with TRBD2. The CDR3 contains 16 residues. After removal of 0 bases from V and 6 bases from J, the junction contained 8 bases not matched to a gene. Germline V lookup: CDR1 SGHRS, CDR2 YFSETQ. The CDR3 spells CASSLGTSGFFNEQFF. CDR3 nucleotides: TGCGCCAGCAGCTTGGGAACTAGCGGATTCTTCAATGAGCAGTTCTTC.

The gene calls are TRBV6-1 and TRBJ1-1, with a possible D match to TRBD1 (6 bases). V was trimmed by 6 bases and J by 4 bases, leaving 18 bases between them. The CDR3 covers 15 residues. Germline CDR1 and CDR2: MNHNS and SASEGT. DNA for the CDR3: TGTGCCAGCAGCTACATTACAGGGTCTCCCACTGAAGCTTTCTTT. Protein: CASSYITGSPTEAFF.

The chain couples TRBV5-1 to TRBJ2-7; tentative D call: TRBD2 (5 bases). Trimming pared 0 bases from V and 2 bases from J, leaving 24 bases between. The germline gives CDR1 SGHRS, CDR2 YFSETQ. There are 19 residues in the CDR3. The CDR3 spells CASSLAGLATNQNTYEQYF. The CDR3 bases are TGCGCCAGCAGCTTGGCTGGGCTAGCAACGAACCAAAACACCTACGAGCAGTACTTC.

This rearrangement joins TRBV5-6 to TRBJ2-6; the match to TRBD1 covers 8 bases. The J segment lost 4 bases and the V segment lost 2 bases, leaving 14 bases of the junction unmatched. CDR3 length: 19 residues. Germline CDR1 reads SGHDT; CDR2 reads YYEEEE. The CDR3 here is CASSFNFWAGGEGANVLTF. In nucleotides, the CDR3 is TGTGCCAGCAGCTTTAATTTTTGGGCAGGGGGCGAAGGGGCCAACGTCCTGACTTTC.

The rearrangement joins TRBV4-2 to TRBJ1-1; D not certain. The CDR3 loop spans 14 amino acids. V lost 2 bases and J 6 bases, leaving 13 bases between the germline ends. From germline, CDR1 is LGHNA and CDR2 YNFKEQ. This CDR3 is CASSQPAEGAEAFF. In nucleotides, the CDR3 is TGTGCCAGCAGCCAACCGGCCGAGGGCGCTGAAGCTTTCTTT.

The chain combines TRBV29-1 with TRBJ1-2, with TRBD1 matching 7 bases. From germline, CDR1 is SQVTM and CDR2 ANQGSEA. Trimming at V came to 3 bases and at J to 7 bases, leaving 14 bases not matched to a gene. The CDR3 runs 15 residues. CDR3 residues: CSVDTVPGGVGGYTF. The CDR3 coding sequence is TGCAGCGTTGACACTGTTCCAGGGGGTGTAGGTGGCTACACCTTC.

J is TRBJ2-1 and V is TRBV6-6; D not certain. The CDR3 is 13 amino acids. V was pared by 6 bases and J by 8 bases, with 14 bases between. Germline CDR1 reads MNHNY; CDR2 reads SVGAGI (reference sequence). The DNA of the CDR3 is TGTGCCAGCAGCGTCTATGGGCGAGATGAGCAGTTCTTC. Translation: CASSVYGRDEQFF.

V usage is TRBV27 and J usage is TRBJ2-5; no reliable D call. The germline V gene encodes CDR1 MNHEY and CDR2 SMNVEV (reference sequence). The CDR3 is made up of 14 amino acids. V gave up 6 bases and J gave up 2 bases, with 13 bases separating them. The CDR3 region has the DNA TGTGCCAGCAGCCCCCTAGTAGAACAAGAGACCCAGTACTTC. This codes for CASSPLVEQETQYF.

V is TRBV29-1 and J is TRBJ1-2, with TRBD1 matching 9 bases. The CDR3 sequence is 13 residues long. Germline trimming cut 6 bases from V and 8 bases from J; bases unmatched to any gene: 10. The V gene's germline CDR1 is SQVTM and CDR2 ANQGSEA. CDR3 nucleotides: TGCAGCGTCGTGGGGACAGGGAGAGGGGGCTACACCTTC. Encoded protein: CSVVGTGRGGYTF.

The chain employs TRBV7-3 and TRBJ1-1; 8 positions match TRBD1. The CDR3 totals 14 residues. Trimming removed 4 bases from V and 3 bases from J; junction bases left unmatched: 4. Germline assignment: CDR1 SGHTA and CDR2 FQGTGA. This CDR3 is CASSWGTGDTEAFF. DNA of the CDR3: TGTGCCAGCAGCTGGGGGACAGGCGACACTGAAGCTTTCTTT.

The genes are TRBV7-8 and TRBJ1-6; D call uncertain. This CDR3 region has 15 residues. Trimming pared 1 base from V and 0 bases from J, leaving 4 bases between. Looked up from germline, CDR1 is SGHVS and CDR2 is FQNEAQ. CDR3 coding DNA: TGTGCCAGCAGCTTAGACAGCTCCTATAATTCACCCCTCCACTTT. It encodes CASSLDSSYNSPLHF.

The chain combines TRBV18 with TRBJ1-1; tentatively, D is TRBD1 (6 bases). V was trimmed by 3 bases and J by 2 bases, leaving 13 bases between them. This CDR3 has 15 amino acids. Germline V gene data show CDR1 as KGHSH and CDR2 as LQKENI. The CDR3 region has the DNA TGTGCCAGCTCACCCGCAGGGGTGTTTAACACTGAAGCTTTCTTT. As protein: CASSPAGVFNTEAFF.

This rearrangement joins TRBV5-1 to TRBJ2-7, with TRBD2 matching 11 bases. V lost 5 bases, J lost 5 bases, and 6 bases stayed unmatched. The CDR3 sequence is 14 residues long. Germline V CDR1 and CDR2: SGHRS, YFSETQ. This chain's CDR3 is CASSLAGGINEQYF. CDR3 bases: TGCGCCAGCAGTTTAGCGGGAGGGATTAACGAGCAGTACTTC.

This sequence joins TRBV7-7 and TRBJ2-7, with a possible D match to TRBD2 (7 bases). Germline V gene lookup returns CDR1 SSHAT and CDR2 FNYEAQ (reference sequence). V dropped 3 bases and J dropped 1 base, with 13 bases sitting between them. The CDR3 is made up of 15 amino acids. The CDR3 region is CASSFRSGTSYEQYF. For the CDR3, the DNA is TGTGCCAGCAGCTTTAGGAGCGGGACATCCTACGAGCAGTACTTC.

The rearrangement uses TRBV5-4 and TRBJ2-7, with D tentatively TRBD1 (5 bases). V was shortened by 4 bases and J by 3 bases, with 20 bases between the two germline ends. Germline loops: CDR1 SGHNT, CDR2 YYREEE (reference sequence). This CDR3 spans 16 amino acids. CDR3 DNA sequence: TGTGCCAGCAGCCCCCGGCCGGGTTCAGGGAACTACGAGCAGTACTTC. This codes for CASSPRPGSGNYEQYF.

The V gene is TRBV14, the J gene TRBJ1-2; the match to TRBD1 covers 8 bases. CDR3 length equals 15 residues. After removal of 0 bases from V and 4 bases from J, the junction contained 4 bases not matched to a gene. Germline CDR1 SGHDN, CDR2 FVKESK. CDR3 bases: TGTGCCAGCAGCCAAGAGCGGGACAGGACCTATGGCTACACCTTC. Translating gives CASSQERDRTYGYTF.

The gene calls are TRBV2 and TRBJ2-5; 8 bases line up with TRBD1. The trim removed 3 bases at V and 0 bases at J, leaving 6 bases unmatched. Per germline, CDR1 SNHLY and CDR2 FYNNEI. This CDR3 has 16 amino acids. CDR3 DNA sequence: TGTGCCAGCAGTGAGGGGACAGGATGGAACCAAGAGACCCAGTACTTC. It encodes CASSEGTGWNQETQYF.

The chain carries TRBV9 and TRBJ1-2; 8 nucleotides align to TRBD1. Germline V gene lookup returns CDR1 SGDLS and CDR2 YYNGEE. Trimming removed 2 bases from V and 13 bases from J; junction bases left unmatched: 10. CDR3 size: 13 residues. CDR3 in DNA: TGTGCCAGCAGCGTCGCCTCGGACAGGGAGATCACCTTC. Amino acid sequence: CASSVASDREITF.

The V and J genes are TRBV6-5 and TRBJ1-2; maybe TRBD1 (6 bases). The CDR3 consists of 12 residues. CDR1 and CDR2 (germline): MNHEY, SVGAGI. CDR3 nucleotide sequence: TGTGCGAGCGTCTCAGGGGAATTAAGCTACACCTTC. Translating gives CASVSGELSYTF.

The chain combines TRBV7-9 with TRBJ2-3; D not resolved. The V and J ends lost 10 bases and 6 bases respectively, with 8 bases between them. This CDR3 region has 10 residues. The germline CDR1 and CDR2 sequences are SEHNR and FQNEAQ (reference sequence). The CDR3 DNA is TGTGCCATCTTCAGGGATACGCAGTATTTT. It specifies CAIFRDTQYF.

This sequence joins TRBV19 and TRBJ2-7; 11 bases align to TRBD2. After removal of 5 bases from V and 1 base from J, the junction contained 4 bases not matched to a gene. This CDR3 has 15 amino acids. Germline CDR1 is LNHDA and CDR2 is SQIVND (reference sequence). The CDR3 DNA is TGTGCCAGTAGTGTAGCGGGAGGGGATTCCTACGAGCAGTACTTC. Protein sequence: CASSVAGGDSYEQYF.

J is TRBJ1-1 and V is TRBV27; TRBD1 is a possible D gene (5 bases). Germline V gene lookup returns CDR1 MNHEY and CDR2 SMNVEV (reference sequence). The V and J ends lost 2 bases and 2 bases respectively, with 9 bases between them. This CDR3 is 14 amino acids long. The CDR3 region is CASSLAGANTEAFF. The DNA for the CDR3 is TGTGCCAGCAGTTTAGCTGGGGCCAACACTGAAGCTTTCTTT.

The chain links TRBV5-6 to TRBJ2-1; 7 bases are a match to TRBD1. V gave up 6 bases and J gave up 7 bases; unmatched junction bases: 10. Germline CDR1 is SGHDT and CDR2 is YYEEEE. This CDR3 spans 14 amino acids. The CDR3 DNA follows: TGTGCCAGCACCACAGGGGTATCTTTGAATGAGCAGTTCTTC. Its translation is CASTTGVSLNEQFF.

The V and J genes are TRBV5-5 and TRBJ1-2; a possible D gene is TRBD1 (6 bases). The CDR3 is 14 amino acids. V dropped 1 base and J dropped 0 bases, with 7 bases sitting between them. The germline CDR1 and CDR2 sequences are SGHKS and YYEKEE (reference sequence). CDR3 loop: CASSLTGTNYGYTF. CDR3 in DNA: TGTGCCAGCAGCTTGACAGGGACTAACTATGGCTACACCTTC.

This chain joins TRBV7-9 and TRBJ2-4; D might be TRBD2 (6 bases). Germline V gene lookup returns CDR1 SEHNR and CDR2 FQNEAQ (reference sequence). The ends were cut back, 5 bases at V and 5 bases at J, with 19 bases in the middle. The CDR3 is 16 amino acids. The CDR3 spells CASSPPGGAEENIQYF. The CDR3 nucleotides read TGTGCCAGCAGCCCACCAGGAGGGGCCGAGGAAAACATTCAGTACTTC.